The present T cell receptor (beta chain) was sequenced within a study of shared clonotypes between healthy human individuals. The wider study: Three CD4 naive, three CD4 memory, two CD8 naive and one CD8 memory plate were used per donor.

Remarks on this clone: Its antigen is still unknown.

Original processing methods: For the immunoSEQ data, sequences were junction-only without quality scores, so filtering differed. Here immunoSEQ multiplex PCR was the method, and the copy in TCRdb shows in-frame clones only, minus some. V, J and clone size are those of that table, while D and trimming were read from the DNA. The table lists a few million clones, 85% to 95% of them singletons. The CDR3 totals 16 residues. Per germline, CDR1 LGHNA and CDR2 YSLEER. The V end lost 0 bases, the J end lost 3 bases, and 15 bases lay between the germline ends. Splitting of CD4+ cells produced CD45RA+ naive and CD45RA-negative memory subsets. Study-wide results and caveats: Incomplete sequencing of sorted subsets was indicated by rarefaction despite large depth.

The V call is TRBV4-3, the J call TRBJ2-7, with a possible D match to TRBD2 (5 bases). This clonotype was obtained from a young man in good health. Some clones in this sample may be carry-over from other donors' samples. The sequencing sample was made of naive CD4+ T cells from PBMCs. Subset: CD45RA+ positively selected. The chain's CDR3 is CASSQDLRQAGYEQYF. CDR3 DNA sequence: TGCGCCAGCAGCCAAGACTTAAGGCAGGCGGGCTACGAGCAGTACTTC.